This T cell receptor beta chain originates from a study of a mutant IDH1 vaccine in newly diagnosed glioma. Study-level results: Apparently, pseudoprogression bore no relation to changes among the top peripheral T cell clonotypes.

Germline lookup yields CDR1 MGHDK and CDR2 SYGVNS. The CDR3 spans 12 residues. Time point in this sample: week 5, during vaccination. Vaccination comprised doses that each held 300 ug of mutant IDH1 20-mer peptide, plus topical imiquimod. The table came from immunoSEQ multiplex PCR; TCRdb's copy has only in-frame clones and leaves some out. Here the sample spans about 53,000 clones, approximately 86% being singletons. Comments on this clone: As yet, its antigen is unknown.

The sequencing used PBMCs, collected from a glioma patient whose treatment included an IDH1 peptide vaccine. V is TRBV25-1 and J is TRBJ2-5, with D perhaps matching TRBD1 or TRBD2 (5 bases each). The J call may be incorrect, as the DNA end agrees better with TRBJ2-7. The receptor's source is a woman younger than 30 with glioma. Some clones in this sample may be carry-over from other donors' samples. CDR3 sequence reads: CASSGFGGEQYF. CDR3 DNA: TGTGCCAGCAGTGGTTTTGGGGGCGAGCAGTACTTC.